What follows are 26 T cell receptor beta chains derived from one specimen sequenced in a study of shared clonotypes between healthy human individuals. The method was immunoSEQ multiplex PCR; TCRdb's version includes in-frame clones alone and lacks a portion of them. The table shows 330,000 or so clones, with roughly 80% occurring only once. Material: memory CD4+ T cells sorted from blood. Subset described: CD45RA-negative fraction. These receptors came from a man aged 25 to 40 in good health.

This chain connects TRBV29-1 to TRBJ1-2; 7 nucleotides align to TRBD1. CDR1 and CDR2 from the germline V gene are SQVTM and ANQGSEA. The V segment lost 6 bases and the J segment 5 bases; nucleotides outside the gene matches: 6. The length of the CDR3 is 12 residues. CDR3 amino acids: CSVRTGGYGYTF. The CDR3 DNA sequence: TGCAGCGTGCGGACAGGAGGGTATGGCTACACCTTC.

The V call is TRBV19, the J call TRBJ2-5; TRBD1 matches 9 bases. V trimming: 9 bases; J trimming: 5 bases; junction bases outside the gene matches: 13. The V gene's germline CDR1 is LNHDA and CDR2 SQIVND (reference sequence). The CDR3 sequence is 15 residues long. CDR3 nucleotide sequence: TGTGCCAGCAATCCAACAGGGGGCTGGTGGGAGACCCAGTACTTC. Its protein product is CASNPTGGWWETQYF.

The gene calls are TRBV5-5 and TRBJ2-5; D is unresolved. The germline V and J ends were trimmed by 5 bases and 4 bases, with 9 bases remaining between them. Germline V gene sequence: CDR1 SGHKS, CDR2 YYEKEE (reference sequence). The CDR3 is made up of 12 amino acids. CDR3 nucleotides: TGTGCCAGCAGTTACCCGACAGAGACCCAGTACTTC. Its translation is CASSYPTETQYF.

The rearrangement joins TRBV6-4 to TRBJ2-7; no reliable D call. Germline V gives CDR1 MRHNA, CDR2 SNTAGT. This CDR3 is built from 15 residues. The ends were cut back, 0 bases at V and 2 bases at J, with 11 bases in the middle. The CDR3 DNA reads as TGTGCCAGCAGTGACTCGAATCTTTTCACCTACGAGCAGTACTTC. Its translation is CASSDSNLFTYEQYF.

V gene TRBV30 combines with J gene TRBJ2-3; either TRBD1 or TRBD2 may supply D (5 bases each). V lost 4 bases and J lost 2, with 16 bases in between. The CDR3 runs to 15 residues. In germline, CDR1 is GTSNPN, CDR2 SVGIG (reference sequence). The CDR3 loop is CAWIRGPGHTDTQYF. The CDR3 DNA follows: TGTGCCTGGATACGGGGCCCGGGCCACACAGATACGCAGTATTTT.

The J gene is TRBJ2-3, the V gene TRBV11-3; D remains unclear. Trimming pared 1 base from V and 3 bases from J, leaving 8 bases between. The germline V gene has CDR1 SGHNT and CDR2 YENEEA. This CDR3 is 14 amino acids long. The CDR3 region is CASSLGPETDTQYF. In nucleotides, the CDR3 is TGTGCCAGCAGCTTAGGGCCAGAGACAGATACGCAGTATTTT.

The chain combines TRBV11-3 with TRBJ2-2, with TRBD1 identical over 8 bases. The germline V gene has CDR1 SGHNT and CDR2 YENEEA. This CDR3 is built from 15 residues. Trimming removed 5 bases from V and 5 bases from J; junction bases left unmatched: 7. In DNA, the CDR3 is TGTGCCAGCAGCATGACAGGGGTGGGAACCGGGGAGCTGTTTTTT. It is translated as CASSMTGVGTGELFF.

Here the CDR3 reads CASSQGLGTLMNTEAFF. CDR3 in DNA: TGTGCCAGCAGCCAAGGGCTCGGGACCCTCATGAACACTGAAGCTTTCTTT. The chain uses TRBV14 and TRBJ1-1; tentatively, D is TRBD1 (5 bases). Germline CDR1 and CDR2: SGHDN and FVKESK. With 1 base removed from V and 0 bases from J, the gap between germline ends came to 15 bases. This CDR3 has 17 residues. The full variable domain, in which reference TRBV14 and TRBJ1-1 provide the parts outside the CDR3, is EAGVTQFPSHSVIEKGQTVTLRCDPISGHDNLYWYRRVMGKEIKFLLHFVKESKQDESGMPNNRFLAERTGGTYSTLKVQPAELEDSGVYFCASSQGLGTLMNTEAFFGQGTRLTVV.

In its sample, this clone was seen once. DNA for the CDR3: TGCGCCAGCAGGGACCCGGGACAGGGGACCGGGGAGCTGTTTTTT. Its protein product is CASRDPGQGTGELFF. This chain links TRBV5-1 with TRBJ2-2, with 10 positions matching TRBD1. The CDR3 length is 15 residues. Per germline, CDR1 SGHRS and CDR2 YFSETQ. V lost 5 bases to trimming and J lost 5 bases; unmatched junction nucleotides: 6.

This clone was detected only once. CDR3 sequence (DNA): TGCGCCAGCAGTGAGGTAGGACCCTCGTCGGGCAATGAGCAGTTCTTC. Amino acids: CASSEVGPSSGNEQFF. The genes are TRBV10-2 and TRBJ2-1, with no clear D. The germline V gene has CDR1 WSHSY and CDR2 SAAADI. V lost 2 bases to trimming and J lost 6 bases, with 17 bases between them. The CDR3 extends over 16 amino acids.

The CDR3 region has the DNA TGTGCCATCAGTCCTAGCGGGAGGGATGAGCAGTTCTTC. Amino acids: CAISPSGRDEQFF. The J gene is TRBJ2-1, the V gene TRBV10-3, with 12 bases lining up with TRBD2. After removal of 5 bases from V and 8 bases from J, the junction contained 1 base not matched to a gene. Germline V lookup: CDR1 ENHRY, CDR2 SYGVKD. The CDR3 contains 13 residues.

The genes are TRBV27 and TRBJ2-3; a weak D match, TRBD2 (6 bases). Germline assignment: CDR1 MNHEY and CDR2 SMNVEV (reference sequence). V was clipped by 6 bases and J by 1 base, with 14 bases between them. The CDR3 has 15 amino acids. This CDR3 reads CASRSSGQGTDTQYF. CDR3 DNA: TGTGCCAGCAGATCGAGCGGGCAGGGCACAGATACGCAGTATTTT.

The CDR3 DNA reads TGTGCCATCAGTGAGTCAGAACAGGTCAATCAGCCCCAGCATTTT. Encoded protein: CAISESEQVNQPQHF. The chain carries TRBV10-3 and TRBJ1-5; D is possibly TRBD1 (5 bases). Germline CDR1 ENHRY, CDR2 SYGVKD. V was shortened by 0 bases and J by 3 bases, with 9 bases between the two germline ends. The CDR3 runs 15 residues.

The sample holds many counts of this clone. Other DNA sequences in this specimen translate into the identical CDR3. J is TRBJ2-4 and V is TRBV6-1; D perhaps matches TRBD1 (5 bases). V lost 0 bases to trimming and J lost 6 bases, with 24 bases between them. CDR1 and CDR2 (germline): MNHNS, SASEGT. The CDR3 contains 19 residues. The DNA for the CDR3 is TGTGCCAGCAGTGAAGCGCTGAGGCTAGGGGTTGGATCGAGAAACATTCAGTACTTC. Protein product: CASSEALRLGVGSRNIQYF.

This chain uses TRBV6-5 with TRBJ1-2; D not resolved. Germline V CDR1 and CDR2: MNHEY, SVGAGI. V was cut by 8 bases and J by 5 bases, with 9 bases left in between. CDR3 size: 11 residues. The CDR3 sequence is CASASGYGYTF. The CDR3 coding sequence is TGTGCCAGCGCCAGTGGGTATGGCTACACCTTC.

Turning to this clone: The sample contains more than one DNA sequence encoding this CDR3. The chain recombines TRBV6-4 with TRBJ2-3; 10 bases match TRBD2. J gave up 0 bases and V 5 bases, and 2 bases lay outside the gene matches. From germline, CDR1 is MRHNA and CDR2 SNTAGT. The CDR3 contains 15 residues. CDR3 sequence reads: CASSLTSGSTDTQYF. In DNA form, the CDR3 reads TGTGCCAGCAGTTTGACTAGCGGGAGCACAGATACGCAGTATTTT.

The chain combines TRBV6-6 with TRBJ2-2; 7 nucleotides agree with TRBD2. Germline-derived CDR1 and CDR2 are MNHNY and SVGAGI (reference sequence). V trimming: 5 bases; J trimming: 6 bases; junction bases outside the gene matches: 3. The CDR3 spans 13 residues. CDR3: CASSPAGAGELFF. In DNA, the CDR3 is TGTGCCAGCAGTCCCGCGGGAGCCGGGGAGCTGTTTTTT.

Written as DNA, the CDR3 is TGCGCCAGCAGCTTGGTCCCTTTGGGACAGGACAATGAGCAGTTCTTC. This gives the protein CASSLVPLGQDNEQFF. The chain uses TRBV5-1 and TRBJ2-1; 8 bases are a match to TRBD1. The germline V gene has CDR1 SGHRS and CDR2 YFSETQ. The CDR3 has 16 amino acids. Losses at the gene ends were 0 bases for V and 5 bases for J; bases not matched to a gene: 7.

The chain combines TRBV6-1 with TRBJ2-2; 11 bases map to TRBD2. V shed 4 bases and J 7 bases; nucleotides not matched to a gene: 5. The CDR3 has 15 residues. In germline, CDR1 is MNHNS, CDR2 SASEGT. Here the CDR3 reads CASSGLAGGLGELFF. CDR3 bases: TGTGCCAGCAGTGGGCTAGCGGGAGGCCTCGGGGAGCTGTTTTTT.

This chain connects TRBV5-6 to TRBJ2-1; 9 bases line up with TRBD1. With V trimmed by 2 bases and J by 4 bases, 10 bases remained unmatched. CDR1 and CDR2 (germline): SGHDT, YYEEEE. The CDR3 has 17 residues. The CDR3 nucleotides read TGTGCCAGCAGCTTTTTTCGAAAGGGACAGGGATACAATGAGCAGTTCTTC. Amino acid sequence: CASSFFRKGQGYNEQFF. Variable domain in full (rest from reference TRBV5-6 and TRBJ2-1): DAGVTQSPTHLIKTRGQQVTLRCSPKSGHDTVSWYQQALGQGPQFIFQYYEEEERQRGNFPDRFSGHQFPNYSSELNVNALLLGDSALYLCASSFFRKGQGYNEQFFGPGTRLTVL.

This chain connects TRBV5-1 to TRBJ2-7; tentatively, D is TRBD1 (6 bases). Germline CDR1 is SGHRS and CDR2 is YFSETQ. The CDR3 sequence is 14 residues long. V shed 6 bases and J shed 6 bases, with 19 bases lying between them. CDR3 sequence reads: CASTTGLFPGEQYF. The CDR3 bases are TGCGCCAGCACAACAGGGCTGTTTCCGGGCGAGCAGTACTTC.

This clone was seen a handful of times. The chain has TRBV6-1 and TRBJ1-6; D uncertain. In germline, CDR1 is MNHNS, CDR2 SASEGT. This CDR3 comprises 15 residues. Trimming took 1 base from V and 8 from J, leaving 12 bases between them. This chain's CDR3 is CASSEEVGRDSPLHF. CDR3 DNA sequence: TGTGCCAGCAGTGAAGAGGTGGGAAGGGATTCACCCCTCCACTTT.

The V and J genes are TRBV28 and TRBJ2-2, with 7 positions matching TRBD1. Germline CDR1 reads MDHEN; CDR2 reads SYDVKM. The CDR3 covers 17 residues. The V segment lost 5 bases and the J segment 6 bases; nucleotides outside the gene matches: 15. CDR3 DNA sequence: TGTGCCAGCAGTCACCTCCGACAGGGAAATGTAGCCGGGGAGCTGTTTTTT. Its translation is CASSHLRQGNVAGELFF.

V is TRBV5-1 and J is TRBJ2-7, with TRBD2 matching 10 bases. Germline CDR1 SGHRS, CDR2 YFSETQ. The CDR3 contains 14 residues. V trimming: 5 bases; J trimming: 1 base; junction bases outside the gene matches: 3. Written as DNA, the CDR3 is TGCGCCAGCAGATTAGCGGGAGGTTCCTACGAGCAGTACTTC. Its protein product is CASRLAGGSYEQYF.

This clone occurred a few times. Additional DNA sequences in this sample encode the identical CDR3. The chain couples TRBV5-1 to TRBJ2-5; unclear D gene. V was clipped by 2 bases and J by 4 bases, with 6 bases between them. Germline V gives CDR1 SGHRS, CDR2 YFSETQ. The CDR3 runs to 12 residues. CDR3 in DNA: TGCGCCAGCAGCTTACAAGGAGAGACCCAGTACTTC. Its translation is CASSLQGETQYF.

This clone appeared a few times. The rearrangement joins TRBV2 to TRBJ1-6; D uncertain. V gave up 1 base and J gave up 12 bases, with 7 bases separating them. The CDR3 length is 12 residues. Germline V gene lookup returns CDR1 SNHLY and CDR2 FYNNEI. CDR3 sequence: CASSEETLPLHF. CDR3 coding DNA: TGTGCCAGCAGTGAAGAGACCTTACCCCTCCACTTT.